This TCR beta chain was recovered during a study of long-term antiretroviral therapy in people with HIV. Overall study results and limits: Blood, drawn from about 2003 to 2018, may reflect older ART regimens.

Researchers ran immunoSEQ v3.0 at survey level. Repertoires were generated with immunoSEQ multiplex PCR, while TCRdb's copy carries only in-frame clones and drops some. Among some 28,000 clones listed, approximately 80% were seen once. Germline CDR1 is SGHRS and CDR2 is YFSETQ. V lost 4 bases and J lost 5, with 18 bases in between. The CDR3 spans 16 residues. For each donor, at least one pre-ART and at least two post-ART PBMC samples were available. Of note for this clone: What it binds is unknown.

The genes are TRBV5-1 and TRBJ2-2, with D perhaps matching TRBD2 (7 bases). This clonotype was obtained from a man aged 40-49 years with HIV. The source was unsorted PBMCs, collected 0.3 years after starting antiretroviral therapy. Written as DNA, the CDR3 is TGCGCCAGCAGCCTCGGGCGGGGGCAGGGAACCGGGGAGCTGTTTTTT. Protein product: CASSLGRGQGTGELFF.